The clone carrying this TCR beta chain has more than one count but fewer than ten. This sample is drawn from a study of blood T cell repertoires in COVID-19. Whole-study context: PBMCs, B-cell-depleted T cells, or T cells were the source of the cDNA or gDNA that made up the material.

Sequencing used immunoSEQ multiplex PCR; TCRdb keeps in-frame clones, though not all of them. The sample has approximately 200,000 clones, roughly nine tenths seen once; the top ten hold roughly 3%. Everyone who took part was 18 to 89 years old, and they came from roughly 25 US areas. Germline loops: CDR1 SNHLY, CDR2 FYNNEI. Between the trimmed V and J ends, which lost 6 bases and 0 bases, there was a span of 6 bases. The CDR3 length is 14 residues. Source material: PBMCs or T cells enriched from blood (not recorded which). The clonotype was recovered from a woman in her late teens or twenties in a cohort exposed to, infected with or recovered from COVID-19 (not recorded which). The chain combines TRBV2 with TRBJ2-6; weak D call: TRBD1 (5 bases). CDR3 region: CASRGLSGANVLTF. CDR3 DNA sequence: TGTGCCAGCAGGGGGCTCTCTGGGGCCAACGTCCTGACTTTC.